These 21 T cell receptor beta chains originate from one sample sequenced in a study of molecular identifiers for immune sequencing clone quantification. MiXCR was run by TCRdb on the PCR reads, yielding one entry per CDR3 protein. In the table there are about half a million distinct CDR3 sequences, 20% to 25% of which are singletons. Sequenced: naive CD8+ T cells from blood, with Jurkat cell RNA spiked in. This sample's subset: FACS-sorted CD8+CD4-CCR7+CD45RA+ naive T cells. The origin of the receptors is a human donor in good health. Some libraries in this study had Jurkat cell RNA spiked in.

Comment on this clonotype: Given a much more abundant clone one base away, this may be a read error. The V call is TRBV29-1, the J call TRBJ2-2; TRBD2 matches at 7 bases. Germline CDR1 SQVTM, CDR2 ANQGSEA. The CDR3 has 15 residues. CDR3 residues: CGVTDPGGNTGELFF. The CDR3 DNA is TGCGGCGTTACGGACCCGGGAGGGAACACCGGGGAGCTGTTTTTT.

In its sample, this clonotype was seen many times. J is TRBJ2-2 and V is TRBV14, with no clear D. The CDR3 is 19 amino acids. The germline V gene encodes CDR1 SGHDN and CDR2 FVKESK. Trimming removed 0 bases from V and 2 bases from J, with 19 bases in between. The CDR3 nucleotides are TGTGCCAGCAGCCAAGATTCGGTTTTGTTGGCAGCCAACACCGGGGAGCTGTTTTTT. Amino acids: CASSQDSVLLAANTGELFF.

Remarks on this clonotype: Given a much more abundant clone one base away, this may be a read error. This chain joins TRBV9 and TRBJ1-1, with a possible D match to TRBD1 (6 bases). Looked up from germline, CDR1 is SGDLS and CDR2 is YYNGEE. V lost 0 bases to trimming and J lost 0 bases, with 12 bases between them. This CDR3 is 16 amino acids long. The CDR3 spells CASSVVAGAVNTEAFF. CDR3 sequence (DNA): TGTGCCAGCAGCGTAGTTGCAGGGGCCGTGAACACTGAAGCTTTCTTT. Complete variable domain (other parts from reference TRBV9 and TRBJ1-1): DSGVTQTPKHLITATGQRVTLRCSPRSGDLSVYWYQQSLDQGLQFLIQYYNGEERAKGNILERFSAQQFPDLHSELNLSSLELGDSALYFCASSVVAGAVNTEAFFGQGTRLTVV.

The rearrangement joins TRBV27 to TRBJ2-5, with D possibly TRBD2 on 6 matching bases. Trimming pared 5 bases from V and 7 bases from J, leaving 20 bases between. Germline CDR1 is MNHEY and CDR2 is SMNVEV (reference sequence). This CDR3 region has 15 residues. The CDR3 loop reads CASSQTGPLGGTQYF. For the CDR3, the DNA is TGTGCCAGCAGTCAAACGGGTCCACTGGGGGGGACCCAGTACTTC.

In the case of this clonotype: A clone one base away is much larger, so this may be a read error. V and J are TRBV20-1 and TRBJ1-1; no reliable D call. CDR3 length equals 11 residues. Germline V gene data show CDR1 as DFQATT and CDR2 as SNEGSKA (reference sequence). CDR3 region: CSADNPPEALF. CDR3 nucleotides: TGCAGTGCCGACAACCCCCCTGAAGCTCTCTTT.

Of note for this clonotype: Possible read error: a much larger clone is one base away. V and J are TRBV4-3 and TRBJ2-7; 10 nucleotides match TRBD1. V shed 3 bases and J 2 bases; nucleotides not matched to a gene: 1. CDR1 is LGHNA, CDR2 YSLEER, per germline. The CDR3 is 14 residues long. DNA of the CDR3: TGCGCCAGCAGCCATGGGACAGGGGCCTACGAGCAGTACTTC. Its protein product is CASSHGTGAYEQYF.

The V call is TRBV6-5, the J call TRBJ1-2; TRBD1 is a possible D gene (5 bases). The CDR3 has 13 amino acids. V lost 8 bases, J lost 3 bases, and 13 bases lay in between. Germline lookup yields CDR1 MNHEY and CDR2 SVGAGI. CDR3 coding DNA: TGTGCCAGCCGGGGGTCGTCGGACTATGGCTACACCTTC. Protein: CASRGSSDYGYTF.

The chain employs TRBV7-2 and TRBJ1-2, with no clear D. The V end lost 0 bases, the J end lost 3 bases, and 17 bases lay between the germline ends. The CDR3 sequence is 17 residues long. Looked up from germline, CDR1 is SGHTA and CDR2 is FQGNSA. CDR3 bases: TGTGCCAGCAGCTTAGCGATGGCAGACGCAACGGACTATGGCTACACCTTC. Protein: CASSLAMADATDYGYTF.

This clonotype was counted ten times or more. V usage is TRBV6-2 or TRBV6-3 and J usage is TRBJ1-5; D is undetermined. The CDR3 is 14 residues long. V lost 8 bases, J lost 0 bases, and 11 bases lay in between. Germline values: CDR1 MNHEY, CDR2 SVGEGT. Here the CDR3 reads CASEWTYSNQPQHF. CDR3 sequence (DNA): TGTGCCAGCGAATGGACCTATAGCAATCAGCCCCAGCATTTT.

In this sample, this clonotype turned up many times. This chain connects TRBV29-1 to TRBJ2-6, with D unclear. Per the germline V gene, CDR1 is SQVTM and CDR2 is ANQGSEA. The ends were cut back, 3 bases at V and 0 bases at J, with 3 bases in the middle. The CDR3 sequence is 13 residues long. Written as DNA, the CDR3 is TGCAGCGTTGATATCTCTGGGGCCAACGTCCTGACTTTC. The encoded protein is CSVDISGANVLTF.

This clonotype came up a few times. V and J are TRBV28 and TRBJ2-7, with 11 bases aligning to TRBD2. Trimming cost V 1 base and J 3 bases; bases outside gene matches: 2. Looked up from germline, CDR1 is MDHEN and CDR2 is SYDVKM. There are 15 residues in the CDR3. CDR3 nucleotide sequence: TGTGCCAGCAGTTTATCACTAGCGGGAGTCTACGAGCAGTACTTC. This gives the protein CASSLSLAGVYEQYF.

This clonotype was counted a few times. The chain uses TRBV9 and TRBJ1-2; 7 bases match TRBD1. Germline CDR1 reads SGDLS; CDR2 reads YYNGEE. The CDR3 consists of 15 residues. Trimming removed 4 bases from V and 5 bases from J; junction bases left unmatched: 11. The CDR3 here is CASSPNSAGGYGYTF. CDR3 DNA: TGTGCCAGCAGCCCCAATTCGGCAGGGGGGTATGGCTACACCTTC.

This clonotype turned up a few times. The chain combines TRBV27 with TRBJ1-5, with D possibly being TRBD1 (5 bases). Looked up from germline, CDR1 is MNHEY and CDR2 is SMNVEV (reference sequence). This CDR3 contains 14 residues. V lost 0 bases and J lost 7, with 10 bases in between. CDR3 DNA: TGTGCCAGCAGTTTATCAGGGGAATACCAGCCCCAGCATTTT. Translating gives CASSLSGEYQPQHF.

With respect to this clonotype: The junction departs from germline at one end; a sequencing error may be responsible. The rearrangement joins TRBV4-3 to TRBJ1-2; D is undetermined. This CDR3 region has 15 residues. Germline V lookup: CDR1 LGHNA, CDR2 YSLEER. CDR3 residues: CASNQEITANYGYTF. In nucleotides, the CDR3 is TGCGCCAGCAACCAAGAGATAACAGCCAACTATGGCTACACCTTC.

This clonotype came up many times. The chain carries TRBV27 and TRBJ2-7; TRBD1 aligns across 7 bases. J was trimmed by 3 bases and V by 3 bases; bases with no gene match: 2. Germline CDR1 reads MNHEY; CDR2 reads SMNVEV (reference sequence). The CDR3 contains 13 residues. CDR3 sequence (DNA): TGTGCCAGCAGTTTGGGACAGTTCTACGAGCAGTACTTC. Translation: CASSLGQFYEQYF.

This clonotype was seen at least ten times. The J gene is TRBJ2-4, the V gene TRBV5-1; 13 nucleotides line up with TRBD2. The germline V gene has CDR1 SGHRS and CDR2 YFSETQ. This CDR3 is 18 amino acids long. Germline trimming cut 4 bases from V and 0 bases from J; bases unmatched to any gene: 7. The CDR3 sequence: CASSPGTSGELAKNIQYF. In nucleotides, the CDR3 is TGCGCCAGCAGCCCCGGGACTAGCGGGGAACTAGCCAAAAACATTCAGTACTTC.

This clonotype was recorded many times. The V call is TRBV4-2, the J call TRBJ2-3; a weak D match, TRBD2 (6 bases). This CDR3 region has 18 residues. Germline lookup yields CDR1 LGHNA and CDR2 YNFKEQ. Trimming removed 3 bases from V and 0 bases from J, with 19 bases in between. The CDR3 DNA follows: TGTGCCAGCAGCCATCTAACCGGAGCGGGCTCTAGCACAGATACGCAGTATTTT. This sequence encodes CASSHLTGAGSSTDTQYF.

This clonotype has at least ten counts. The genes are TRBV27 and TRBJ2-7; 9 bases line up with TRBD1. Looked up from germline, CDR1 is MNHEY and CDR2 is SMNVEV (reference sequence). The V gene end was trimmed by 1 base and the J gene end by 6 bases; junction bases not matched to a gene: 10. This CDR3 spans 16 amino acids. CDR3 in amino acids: CASSLLGQGTFGEQYF. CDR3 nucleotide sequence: TGTGCCAGCAGTTTATTGGGACAGGGAACGTTCGGCGAGCAGTACTTC.

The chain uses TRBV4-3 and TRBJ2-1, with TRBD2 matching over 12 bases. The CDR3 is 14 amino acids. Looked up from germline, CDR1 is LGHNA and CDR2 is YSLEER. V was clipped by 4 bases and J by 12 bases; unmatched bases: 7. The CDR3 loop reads CASSPGLAGYGQFF. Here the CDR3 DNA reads TGCGCCAGCAGCCCGGGACTAGCGGGCTATGGGCAGTTCTTC.

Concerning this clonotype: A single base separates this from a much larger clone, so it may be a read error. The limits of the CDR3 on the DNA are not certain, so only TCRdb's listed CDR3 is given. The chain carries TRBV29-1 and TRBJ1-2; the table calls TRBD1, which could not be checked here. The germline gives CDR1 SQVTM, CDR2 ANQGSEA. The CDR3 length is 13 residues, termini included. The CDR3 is CSVGTQAAYGCTF.

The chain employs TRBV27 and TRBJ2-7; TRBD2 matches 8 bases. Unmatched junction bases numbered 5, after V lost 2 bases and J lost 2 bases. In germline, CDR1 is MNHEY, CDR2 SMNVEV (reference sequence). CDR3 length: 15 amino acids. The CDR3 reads CASSLAGGSAYEQYF. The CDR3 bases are TGTGCCAGCAGTTTAGCGGGAGGTTCGGCCTACGAGCAGTACTTC.